A single sample gave rise to the 27 T cell receptor beta chains below, sequenced in a study of blood T cell repertoires in COVID-19. Only in-frame clones appear in the TCRdb table, and some are missing; sequencing was by immunoSEQ multiplex PCR. The data show fewer than 300,000 clones, roughly 88% seen once. The sequencing input was PBMCs or T cells enriched from blood (not recorded which). The origin of the receptors is a young woman who had recovered from COVID-19.

This chain uses TRBV6-5 with TRBJ2-3; D is perhaps TRBD2 (6 bases). This CDR3 is 15 amino acids long. The ends were cut back, 6 bases at V and 4 bases at J, with 17 bases in the middle. Germline assignment: CDR1 MNHEY and CDR2 SVGAGI. Written as DNA, the CDR3 is TGTGCCAGCAGCCTCCGAGGAGGGGCCCCAGATACGCAGTATTTT. Its protein product is CASSLRGGAPDTQYF.

The chain joins TRBV30 to TRBJ2-5; 7 nucleotides align to TRBD1. Looked up from germline, CDR1 is GTSNPN and CDR2 is SVGIG (reference sequence). CDR3 size: 12 residues. V lost 2 bases to trimming and J lost 8 bases; unmatched junction nucleotides: 5. In nucleotides, the CDR3 is TGTGCCTGGAGTAAGGGACAGACAACCCAGTACTTC. Its protein is CAWSKGQTTQYF.

The chain links TRBV20-1 to TRBJ2-5, with D unresolved. The germline CDR1 and CDR2 sequences are DFQATT and SNEGSKA (reference sequence). Trimming shortened V by 6 bases and J by 4 bases, and 3 bases separated the two germline ends. The CDR3 is 9 residues long. The CDR3: CSAGETQYF. The CDR3 DNA sequence: TGCAGTGCCGGAGAGACCCAGTACTTC.

The J gene is TRBJ2-5, the V gene TRBV19; 9 positions match TRBD1. This CDR3 has 16 residues. The V gene end was trimmed by 2 bases and the J gene end by 4 bases; junction bases not matched to a gene: 8. CDR1 is LNHDA and CDR2 is SQIVND in the germline V gene (reference sequence). The CDR3 nucleotides are TGTGCCAGTAGTATATCGGGACAGGGAGCGGGAGAGACCCAGTACTTC. It is translated as CASSISGQGAGETQYF.

This clone came up once. The chain has TRBV6-2 or TRBV6-3 and TRBJ1-2, with a weak D call TRBD1 (5 bases). The CDR3 totals 17 residues. Trimming shortened V by 0 bases and J by 0 bases, and 14 bases separated the two germline ends. Germline V gene lookup returns CDR1 MNHEY and CDR2 SVGEGT. The DNA for the CDR3 is TGTGCCAGCAGTTACTCGATTCAGGGAAGCGCTAACTATGGCTACACCTTC. Its protein product is CASSYSIQGSANYGYTF.

J is TRBJ2-3 and V is TRBV18; 10 bases fit TRBD2. The germline V gene has CDR1 KGHSH and CDR2 LQKENI. The CDR3 spans 17 residues. Losses at the gene ends were 4 bases for V and 1 base for J; bases not matched to a gene: 8. CDR3 sequence (DNA): TGTGCCAGCTCACTAAGCCTAGCGGGAGCCGGCACAGATACGCAGTATTTT. This translates into CASSLSLAGAGTDTQYF.

The chain combines TRBV4-1 with TRBJ1-4; D unclear. V was clipped by 0 bases and J by 3 bases, with 17 bases between them. The CDR3 extends over 18 amino acids. Germline loops: CDR1 MGHRA, CDR2 YSYEKL. The CDR3 loop is CASSQERGNDPPNEKLFF. CDR3 nucleotides: TGCGCCAGCAGCCAAGAACGCGGGAACGACCCGCCTAATGAAAAACTGTTTTTT.

This chain's CDR3 is CASSEYWNTEAFF. The CDR3 region has the DNA TGCGCCAGCAGTGAGTACTGGAACACTGAAGCTTTCTTT. V gene TRBV10-1 combines with J gene TRBJ1-1; D uncertain. V shed 1 base and J shed 1 base, with 4 bases lying between them. CDR1 WNHNN and CDR2 SYGVQD come from the germline V gene (reference sequence). The CDR3 totals 13 residues.

The count of this clone is one. The chain joins TRBV11-3 to TRBJ2-1, with 10 positions matching TRBD1. V was clipped by 3 bases and J by 11 bases; unmatched bases: 7. Looked up from germline, CDR1 is SGHNT and CDR2 is YENEEA. The CDR3 loop spans 14 amino acids. CDR3 region: CASSFSGDRGQQFF. The CDR3 nucleotides are TGTGCCAGCAGCTTCTCTGGGGACAGGGGCCAGCAGTTCTTC.

The chain links TRBV30 to TRBJ1-5; D unresolved. The CDR3 spans 15 residues. Trimming shortened V by 2 bases and J by 0 bases, and 11 bases separated the two germline ends. Germline loops: CDR1 GTSNPN, CDR2 SVGIG (reference sequence). CDR3 bases: TGTGCCTGGAGTTTTAACAGTGCTAGCAATCAGCCCCAGCATTTT. Translating gives CAWSFNSASNQPQHF.

The chain joins TRBV18 to TRBJ1-1, with D uncertain. V lost 2 bases to trimming and J lost 4 bases, with 11 bases between them. Germline values: CDR1 KGHSH, CDR2 LQKENI. The CDR3 has 14 residues. CDR3 coding DNA: TGTGCCAGCTCACCAACTTGGGGAGCCACTGAAGCTTTCTTT. It specifies CASSPTWGATEAFF.

About this clone: A junction end diverges from the germline sequence, so it may reflect a read error. The chain has TRBV19 and TRBJ1-3; TRBD1 matches at 7 bases. The germline V gene has CDR1 LNHDA and CDR2 SQIVND (reference sequence). The CDR3 extends over 17 amino acids. The DNA of the CDR3 is TGTACCAGTAGTATCGATGGTTTTTACAGGGGCGGAAACACCATATATTTT. This codes for CTSSIDGFYRGGNTIYF.

V and J are TRBV10-3 and TRBJ2-1; 8 positions agree with TRBD1. The V and J ends lost 8 bases and 7 bases, in that order; junction bases with no gene match: 1. Germline V gene sequence: CDR1 ENHRY, CDR2 SYGVKD. This CDR3 has 11 residues. The CDR3 DNA follows: TGTGCCATCCAGGGGGCAAATGAGCAGTTCTTC. It is translated as CAIQGANEQFF.

V is TRBV9 and J is TRBJ2-1, with TRBD2 matching 7 bases. With V trimmed by 4 bases and J by 4 bases, 8 bases remained unmatched. The CDR3 spans 15 residues. The germline V gene has CDR1 SGDLS and CDR2 YYNGEE. CDR3: CASSPPPGGYNEQFF. CDR3 DNA: TGTGCCAGCAGCCCCCCCCCGGGGGGATACAATGAGCAGTTCTTC. The full variable domain, with the rest looked up from reference TRBV9 and TRBJ2-1, is DSGVTQTPKHLITATGQRVTLRCSPRSGDLSVYWYQQSLDQGLQFLIQYYNGEERAKGNILERFSAQQFPDLHSELNLSSLELGDSALYFCASSPPPGGYNEQFFGPGTRLTVL.

The gene calls are TRBV12-5 and TRBJ2-5; D call uncertain. Germline CDR1 LGHNT, CDR2 FRNRAP. Trimming pared 3 bases from V and 5 bases from J, leaving 4 bases between. The CDR3 loop spans 11 amino acids. Here the CDR3 reads CASGFSETQYF. Written as DNA, the CDR3 is TGTGCTAGTGGTTTCTCGGAGACCCAGTACTTC.

Written as DNA, the CDR3 is TGTGCCAGCAGCGTAGAGTGGACAGCTGCCCAGGGGGAGCAGTACTTC. It encodes CASSVEWTAAQGEQYF. The chain recombines TRBV9 with TRBJ2-7, with TRBD1 as a possible D gene (6 bases). CDR3 length: 16 amino acids. Looked up from germline, CDR1 is SGDLS and CDR2 is YYNGEE. Trimming removed 0 bases from V and 7 bases from J, with 20 bases in between.

This chain joins TRBV28 and TRBJ2-7; perhaps TRBD1 as D (6 bases). V dropped 5 bases and J dropped 0 bases, with 17 bases sitting between them. The CDR3 has 16 residues. Germline V CDR1 and CDR2: MDHEN, SYDVKM. The CDR3 nucleotides read TGTGCCAGCAGTCTAAACCTTGGACAGCTCTCCTACGAGCAGTACTTC. Encoded protein: CASSLNLGQLSYEQYF.

The chain uses TRBV10-1 and TRBJ2-1; no firm D call. In germline, CDR1 is WNHNN, CDR2 SYGVQD (reference sequence). The CDR3 has 16 amino acids. V was shortened by 2 bases and J by 0 bases, with 11 bases between the two germline ends. The DNA of the CDR3 is TGCGCCAGCAGTGAGACGCCTTTGAGCTCCTACAATGAGCAGTTCTTC. Its protein is CASSETPLSSYNEQFF.

The V call is TRBV5-6, the J call TRBJ1-2; 9 nucleotides match TRBD1. J was trimmed by 4 bases and V by 3 bases; bases with no gene match: 4. CDR3 length: 14 residues. Germline loops: CDR1 SGHDT, CDR2 YYEEEE. The CDR3 here is CASSSTGGGYGYTF. In DNA form, the CDR3 reads TGTGCCAGCAGCTCAACAGGGGGCGGCTATGGCTACACCTTC.

V and J are TRBV2 and TRBJ1-5, with D maybe TRBD1 (6 bases). Germline loops: CDR1 SNHLY, CDR2 FYNNEI. The CDR3 covers 13 residues. Trimming removed 11 bases at V and 3 bases at J, with 14 bases between. CDR3 DNA sequence: TGTGCCCTAAGAGGGGGTTACAATCAGCCCCAGCATTTT. Translated, it gives CALRGGYNQPQHF.

This clone is a singleton in its sample. V and J are TRBV11-2 and TRBJ1-2; D remains ambiguous. The germline V gene encodes CDR1 SGHAT and CDR2 FQNNGV. The V and J ends lost 7 bases and 8 bases respectively, with 11 bases between them. The CDR3 is made up of 11 amino acids. The CDR3 loop is CASTLIRGYTF. The CDR3, as DNA: TGTGCCAGCACGTTAATCCGGGGCTACACCTTC.

The chain links TRBV4-1 to TRBJ2-2; 7 bases map to TRBD1. Trimming cost V 3 bases and J 4 bases; bases outside gene matches: 14. The CDR3 length is 18 residues. Germline CDR1 MGHRA, CDR2 YSYEKL. The CDR3 DNA follows: TGCGCCAGCAGCCAGATAGGCGTCACAGGGGCCCTCACCGGGGAGCTGTTTTTT. Translation gives CASSQIGVTGALTGELFF.

This clone came up a few times. The chain couples TRBV19 to TRBJ2-7; D possibly corresponds to TRBD1 (5 bases). CDR1 and CDR2 from the germline V gene are LNHDA and SQIVND (reference sequence). CDR3 length: 12 amino acids. V was trimmed by 6 bases and J by 5 bases, leaving 11 bases between them. The CDR3, as DNA: TGTGCCAGTAGCCCTACAGGTGACGAGCAGTACTTC. Amino acids: CASSPTGDEQYF.

This clone was detected only once. This sequence joins TRBV15 and TRBJ2-7; 10 nucleotides match TRBD2. Looked up from germline, CDR1 is LNHNV and CDR2 is YYDKDF (reference sequence). The CDR3 length is 14 residues. V gave up 4 bases and J gave up 6 bases; unmatched junction bases: 6. CDR3 bases: TGTGCCACCAGCATTGGAGCGGGAGGGCGCGAGCAGTACTTC. Its protein product is CATSIGAGGREQYF.

V and J are TRBV5-1 and TRBJ2-1; TRBD2 matches at 9 bases. Losses at the gene ends were 4 bases for V and 6 bases for J; bases not matched to a gene: 14. This CDR3 is 17 amino acids long. Germline V gene sequence: CDR1 SGHRS, CDR2 YFSETQ. The CDR3 DNA sequence: TGCGCCAGCAGCCCCGGAGGGCGGGAGGGCCTGGTCAATGAGCAGTTCTTC. This translates into CASSPGGREGLVNEQFF.

V and J are TRBV15 and TRBJ1-5; no firm D call. CDR1 LNHNV and CDR2 YYDKDF come from the germline V gene (reference sequence). Trimming took 1 base from V and 1 from J, leaving 5 bases between them. This CDR3 spans 14 amino acids. The CDR3 is CATSRGVSNQPQHF. The CDR3, as DNA: TGTGCCACCAGCAGAGGAGTGAGCAATCAGCCCCAGCATTTT.

V and J are TRBV27 and TRBJ2-5; the D gene is possibly TRBD1 (6 bases). This CDR3 region has 14 residues. The V gene lost 10 bases and the J gene lost 1 base, with 16 bases spanning the gap. Germline V gives CDR1 MNHEY, CDR2 SMNVEV (reference sequence). In nucleotides, the CDR3 is TGTGCCACCTCCTCCCGGGACACCCAAGAGACCCAGTACTTC. It translates to CATSSRDTQETQYF.